This entry lists 20 T cell receptor beta chains sequenced from one sample in a study of Tregs in tolerant kidney transplant recipients. Recipients received nonmyeloablative bone marrow transplants from related graft donors, with transient mixed chimerism. Assay used: immunoSEQ multiplex PCR; TCRdb lists only in-frame clones, some missing. Of 100,000 or so clones detected, roughly 93% appear once; the ten largest clones hold roughly 1.7%. The source material was CD4+ T cells from blood (PBMCs), sampled 12 months after the transplant. These receptors came from a human patient who received a combined kidney and bone marrow transplant. Some T cells could come from the graft donor.

This sequence joins TRBV19 and TRBJ2-3; TRBD2 matches 16 bases. V lost 10 bases, J lost 4 bases, and 11 bases stayed unmatched. The CDR3 sequence is 17 residues long. Looked up from germline, CDR1 is LNHDA and CDR2 is SQIVND (reference sequence). The CDR3 DNA sequence: TGTGCCACCCAGTCCGGGACTAGCGGGGGGGCCGCAGATACGCAGTATTTT. This encodes CATQSGTSGGAADTQYF.

The chain joins TRBV18 to TRBJ2-5; TRBD2 might be the D (5 bases). CDR1 is KGHSH and CDR2 is LQKENI in the germline V gene. V was pared by 2 bases and J by 7 bases, with 11 bases between. This CDR3 contains 13 residues. The DNA of the CDR3 is TGTGCCAGCTCACCAAGGGATGGAGGGACCCAGTACTTC. Amino acid sequence: CASSPRDGGTQYF.

V gene TRBV12-5 combines with J gene TRBJ2-7, with 11 bases identical to TRBD1. CDR1 and CDR2 (germline): LGHNT, FRNRAP. The CDR3 contains 15 residues. V shed 6 bases, J shed 4 bases, and the junction held 8 bases outside the gene matches. Here the CDR3 reads CASGRSGQGVYEQYF. The DNA for the CDR3 is TGTGCTAGTGGCCGTTCGGGACAGGGGGTTTACGAGCAGTACTTC.

The chain joins TRBV30 to TRBJ1-1; 9 positions agree with TRBD1. The CDR3 has 18 residues. Germline CDR1 is GTSNPN and CDR2 is SVGIG (reference sequence). V lost 2 bases, J lost 6 bases, and 19 bases stayed unmatched. CDR3 DNA sequence: TGTGCCTGGAGTCCTCCGGGGACAGGGTATGTAGCTAACCCTGAAGCTTTCTTT. This sequence encodes CAWSPPGTGYVANPEAFF.

V gene TRBV30 combines with J gene TRBJ2-7; D is unclear. Germline lookup yields CDR1 GTSNPN and CDR2 SVGIG (reference sequence). The CDR3 has 14 residues. V was cut by 1 base and J by 5 bases, with 15 bases left in between. The CDR3 DNA reads as TGTGCCTGGAGTGATCAGGTATTTTACCACGAGCAGTACTTC. It specifies CAWSDQVFYHEQYF.

This clone came up a few times. The rearrangement links TRBV7-9 to TRBJ2-5; 11 bases agree with TRBD1. The CDR3 is 15 residues long. V lost 4 bases, J lost 5 bases, and 6 bases stayed unmatched. CDR1 and CDR2 (germline): SEHNR, FQNEAQ (reference sequence). CDR3 DNA sequence: TGTGCCAGCAGCTATTGGACAGGGGGCGAGGAGACCCAGTACTTC. Its protein is CASSYWTGGEETQYF.

This chain joins TRBV6-6 and TRBJ2-5; 9 nucleotides line up with TRBD2. The CDR3 runs 15 residues. Germline-derived CDR1 and CDR2 are MNHNY and SVGAGI (reference sequence). J was trimmed by 2 bases and V by 6 bases; bases with no gene match: 7. CDR3 sequence reads: CASRLTSGAQETQYF. In nucleotides, the CDR3 is TGTGCCAGCAGATTGACTAGCGGAGCACAAGAGACCCAGTACTTC.

The chain carries TRBV28 and TRBJ1-5, with 7 bases matching TRBD1. The CDR3 is made up of 17 amino acids. The germline CDR1 and CDR2 sequences are MDHEN and SYDVKM. The V segment lost 4 bases and the J segment 0 bases; nucleotides outside the gene matches: 9. This CDR3 is CASSSRLGQDSNQPQHF. DNA of the CDR3: TGTGCCAGCAGTTCTCGGTTAGGACAGGATAGCAATCAGCCCCAGCATTTT.

The V gene is TRBV6-5, the J gene TRBJ2-1, with 7 bases identical to TRBD2. V trimming: 1 base; J trimming: 6 bases; junction bases outside the gene matches: 6. This CDR3 region has 15 residues. Germline V lookup: CDR1 MNHEY, CDR2 SVGAGI. The CDR3 region is CASSYFAGVSNEQFF. CDR3 in DNA: TGTGCCAGCAGTTACTTCGCGGGAGTGTCCAATGAGCAGTTCTTC.

The chain combines TRBV15 with TRBJ2-7; 7 nucleotides match TRBD1. In germline, CDR1 is LNHNV, CDR2 YYDKDF (reference sequence). Trimming cost V 5 bases and J 2 bases; bases outside gene matches: 9. This CDR3 comprises 15 residues. The CDR3 loop reads CATSLRDSRTYEQYF. CDR3 DNA: TGTGCCACCAGCCTACGGGACAGTCGTACCTACGAGCAGTACTTC.

The CDR3 protein is CASSQVPGGSGPQHF. DNA of the CDR3: TGCGCCAGCAGCCAAGTTCCAGGGGGGTCGGGGCCCCAGCATTTT. J is TRBJ1-5 and V is TRBV4-1, with 7 bases fitting TRBD1. Looked up from germline, CDR1 is MGHRA and CDR2 is YSYEKL. V shed 1 base, J shed 9 bases, and the junction held 9 bases outside the gene matches. The CDR3 has 15 amino acids.

This clone occurred once. The chain recombines TRBV19 with TRBJ2-5, with 12 nucleotides matching TRBD1. Germline assignment: CDR1 LNHDA and CDR2 SQIVND (reference sequence). The V and J ends lost 8 bases and 3 bases, in that order; junction bases with no gene match: 4. The length of the CDR3 is 14 residues. The CDR3 DNA reads as TGTGCCAGTTCCGGGACAGGGGGCAAAGAGACCCAGTACTTC. Translating gives CASSGTGGKETQYF.

The V gene is TRBV11-1, the J gene TRBJ1-2; the match to TRBD1 covers 7 bases. The CDR3 is 15 amino acids. Looked up from germline, CDR1 is SGHAT and CDR2 is FQDESV (reference sequence). Germline trimming cut 4 bases from V and 5 bases from J; bases unmatched to any gene: 10. The chain's CDR3 is CASSSRYRGTYGYTF. The DNA for the CDR3 is TGTGCCAGCAGCTCGAGGTACAGGGGCACTTATGGCTACACCTTC.

V and J are TRBV7-2 and TRBJ1-3; no clear D. V shed 7 bases and J shed 4 bases, with 8 bases lying between them. Germline loops: CDR1 SGHTA, CDR2 FQGNSA. The CDR3 has 12 residues. The CDR3 nucleotides are TGTGCCAGCACCCGAGGGGGAAACACCATATATTTT. As protein: CASTRGGNTIYF. The full variable domain, in which reference TRBV7-2 and TRBJ1-3 provide the parts outside the CDR3, is GAGVSQSPSNKVTEKGKDVELRCDPISGHTALYWYRQSLGQGLEFLIYFQGNSAPDKSGLPSDRFSAERTGGSVSTLTIQRTQQEDSAVYLCASTRGGNTIYFGEGSWLTVV.

The genes are TRBV5-4 and TRBJ2-1; TRBD2 agrees at 8 bases. J lost 2 bases, V lost 4 bases, and 5 bases had no gene match. This CDR3 spans 15 amino acids. Looked up from germline, CDR1 is SGHNT and CDR2 is YYREEE (reference sequence). CDR3 amino acids: CASSTGTSTYNEQFF. The CDR3, as DNA: TGTGCCAGCAGCACCGGGACTAGTACCTACAATGAGCAGTTCTTC.

V gene TRBV7-3 combines with J gene TRBJ2-2; no definite D call. Germline V gene lookup returns CDR1 SGHTA and CDR2 FQGTGA. V lost 4 bases and J 6 bases, leaving 12 bases between the germline ends. This CDR3 is built from 14 residues. CDR3 residues: CASSSNYEAGELFF. CDR3 bases: TGTGCCAGCAGCTCTAATTACGAAGCCGGGGAGCTGTTTTTT. Full variable domain (rest looked up from reference TRBV7-3 and TRBJ2-2): GAGVSQTPSNKVTEKGKYVELRCDPISGHTALYWYRQSLGQGPEFLIYFQGTGAADDSGLPNDRFFAVRPEGSVSTLKIQRTERGDSAVYLCASSSNYEAGELFFGEGSRLTVL.

J is TRBJ1-4 and V is TRBV19; D is undetermined. With 5 bases removed from V and 7 bases from J, the gap between germline ends came to 8 bases. The CDR3 contains 12 residues. From germline, CDR1 is LNHDA and CDR2 SQIVND (reference sequence). CDR3 in DNA: TGTGCCAGTAGTTTGGGAGGTGAAAAACTGTTTTTT. Protein product: CASSLGGEKLFF.

The CDR3 region is CAISPGLAGLQRGNEQFF. The CDR3 DNA is TGTGCCATCTCCCCCGGGCTAGCGGGACTCCAGAGGGGCAATGAGCAGTTCTTC. This chain uses TRBV10-3 with TRBJ2-1, with TRBD2 matching 9 bases. Germline V CDR1 and CDR2: ENHRY, SYGVKD. V shed 8 bases, J shed 6 bases, and the junction held 20 bases outside the gene matches. The CDR3 is 18 residues long.

This sequence joins TRBV7-2 and TRBJ2-7; D is unresolved. Germline assignment: CDR1 SGHTA and CDR2 FQGNSA. With 4 bases removed from V and 0 bases from J, the gap between germline ends came to 7 bases. The CDR3 loop spans 13 amino acids. As DNA, the CDR3 is TGTGCCAGCAGCTACGAGAGCTCCTACGAGCAGTACTTC. This codes for CASSYESSYEQYF. The complete variable domain, with remaining parts taken from reference TRBV7-2 and TRBJ2-7, reads GAGVSQSPSNKVTEKGKDVELRCDPISGHTALYWYRQSLGQGLEFLIYFQGNSAPDKSGLPSDRFSAERTGGSVSTLTIQRTQQEDSAVYLCASSYESSYEQYFGPGTRLTVT.

This clone occurred once. The chain links TRBV18 to TRBJ2-7; a weak D match, TRBD1 (5 bases). Germline V gives CDR1 KGHSH, CDR2 LQKENI. The CDR3 has 13 amino acids. Trimming shortened V by 3 bases and J by 7 bases, and 13 bases separated the two germline ends. Here the CDR3 reads CASSPRDSEEQYF. In nucleotides, the CDR3 is TGTGCCAGCTCACCCAGGGATTCGGAAGAGCAGTACTTC.